This passage covers 21 T cell receptor beta chains from one sample sequenced in a study of metastatic and nonmetastatic thyroid tumors. Thyroid surgery took place with no prior treatment in any patient. TCRdb redid the clone calls on the PCR reads using MiXCR. The sample lists about 4,000 clones, less than 25% seen once, with 33% in the top ten. Sequenced sample: tumor tissue. Receptors were obtained from a male donor with papillary thyroid cancer or a benign thyroid nodule (not recorded which). Some clones in this sample may be carry-over from other donors' samples.

This chain links TRBV5-1 with TRBJ2-3, with D maybe TRBD2 (6 bases). This CDR3 is built from 11 residues. The ends were cut back, 2 bases at V and 8 bases at J, with 6 bases in the middle. In germline, CDR1 is SGHRS, CDR2 YFSETQ. The CDR3 sequence is CASSFGGTQYF. In DNA form, the CDR3 reads TGCGCCAGCAGCTTCGGGGGTACGCAGTATTTT.

Sample share makes this clone medium-sized. The V call is TRBV7-6, the J call TRBJ2-7, with a possible D match to TRBD1 (7 bases). CDR1 and CDR2 (germline): SGHVS, FNYEAQ. There are 15 residues in the CDR3. Trimming left V 5 bases short and J 0 bases short, with 14 bases between. CDR3 nucleotide sequence: TGTGCCAGCAGCCGCGGGGCAGGGGGCTCCTACGAGCAGTACTTC. It yields the protein CASSRGAGGSYEQYF.

This clone was recorded a few times. The chain employs TRBV28 and TRBJ1-5; D gene uncertain. This CDR3 comprises 13 residues. Trimming removed 5 bases from V and 3 bases from J, with 8 bases in between. CDR1 is MDHEN and CDR2 is SYDVKM in the germline V gene. The CDR3 here is CASSDNDNQPQHF. The CDR3 DNA reads TGTGCCAGCAGTGATAACGACAATCAGCCCCAGCATTTT.

This clone is medium-sized. This sequence joins TRBV20-1 and TRBJ2-7, with 7 bases fitting TRBD2. Germline CDR1 is DFQATT and CDR2 is SNEGSKA (reference sequence). V trimming: 6 bases; J trimming: 3 bases; junction bases outside the gene matches: 5. The CDR3 runs to 12 residues. This chain's CDR3 is CSAQAGFYEQYF. In nucleotides, the CDR3 is TGCAGTGCCCAAGCGGGATTCTACGAGCAGTACTTC.

This chain links TRBV9 with TRBJ2-7; 7 bases are shared with TRBD2. This CDR3 region has 15 residues. Germline CDR1 reads SGDLS; CDR2 reads YYNGEE. J gave up 2 bases and V 0 bases, and 5 bases lay outside the gene matches. Here the CDR3 reads CASSVDPGGTYEQYF. CDR3 in DNA: TGTGCCAGCAGCGTAGATCCGGGAGGAACCTACGAGCAGTACTTC.

This clone is large in the sample. V usage is TRBV28 and J usage is TRBJ1-2, with no clear D. The CDR3 runs to 13 residues. V was pared by 5 bases and J by 8 bases, with 15 bases between. CDR1 and CDR2 from the germline V gene are MDHEN and SYDVKM. Here the CDR3 reads CASSLVSGNGYTF. In DNA, the CDR3 is TGTGCCAGCAGTCTAGTATCAGGAAACGGCTACACCTTC.

This clone was seen only once. The chain uses TRBV5-1 and TRBJ2-1; D unresolved. This CDR3 region has 13 residues. Trimming stripped 8 bases from V and 2 bases from J, with 11 bases between. CDR1 SGHRS and CDR2 YFSETQ come from the germline V gene. CDR3 DNA sequence: TGCGCCAGTAAGGAGTCCCCCTACAATGAGCAGTTCTTC. Translated: CASKESPYNEQFF.

By share of the sample, this clone is medium-sized. CDR3 residues: CASSLMTGPIYEQYF. The CDR3 coding sequence is TGTGCCAGCAGCTTAATGACAGGGCCTATCTACGAGCAGTACTTC. V and J are TRBV7-2 and TRBJ2-7; 7 nucleotides match TRBD1. Per the germline V gene, CDR1 is SGHTA and CDR2 is FQGNSA. V was clipped by 2 bases and J by 3 bases; unmatched bases: 7. CDR3 length equals 15 residues.

Only a few counts were recorded for this clone. The chain carries TRBV19 and TRBJ2-2, with D perhaps TRBD2 (5 bases). Germline V gives CDR1 LNHDA, CDR2 SQIVND (reference sequence). The CDR3 is 13 amino acids. The V gene lost 3 bases and the J gene lost 6 bases, with 8 bases spanning the gap. The CDR3 here is CASSIWGAGELFF. The CDR3 nucleotides read TGTGCCAGTAGTATCTGGGGAGCCGGGGAGCTGTTTTTT.

In this sample, this clone is medium-sized. V gene TRBV12-3 or TRBV12-4 combines with J gene TRBJ2-1, with no clear D. V shed 1 base and J shed 1 base, with 14 bases lying between them. The CDR3 runs 17 residues. This CDR3 reads CASSLELRLPSYNEQFF. The CDR3 DNA reads as TGTGCCAGCAGTTTAGAGCTTCGTTTGCCGTCCTACAATGAGCAGTTCTTC.

By sample share, this clone is medium-sized (0.01 to 0.1%). The CDR3 region is CASSLAPAVLDEQYF. CDR3 coding DNA: TGCGCCAGCAGCTTGGCGCCAGCCGTTTTGGACGAGCAGTACTTC. V is TRBV5-1 and J is TRBJ2-7; D not certain. The V and J ends lost 0 bases and 5 bases respectively, with 15 bases between them. The CDR3 totals 15 residues. The germline CDR1 and CDR2 sequences are SGHRS and YFSETQ.

There are many counts of this clone. The genes are TRBV3-1 and TRBJ2-7; 7 bases map to TRBD2. V dropped 0 bases and J dropped 4; count of bases not matched to a gene: 12. The CDR3 loop spans 17 amino acids. CDR1 is LGHDT, CDR2 YNNKEL, per germline (reference sequence). CDR3 sequence (DNA): TGTGCCAGCAGCCAAGATGCATTAGCGGGTTTTACTTACGAGCAGTACTTC. This translates into CASSQDALAGFTYEQYF.

This clone was detected a few times. The V call is TRBV6-1, the J call TRBJ1-1; no firm D call. V gave up 6 bases and J gave up 6 bases, with 14 bases separating them. The CDR3 contains 13 residues. The germline gives CDR1 MNHNS, CDR2 SASEGT. DNA for the CDR3: TGTGCCAGCAGCGGCCTTCCCCCTCCTGAAGCTTTCTTT. Its translation is CASSGLPPPEAFF.

The chain has TRBV28 and TRBJ2-3; 11 nucleotides align to TRBD2. The V segment lost 5 bases and the J segment 7 bases; nucleotides outside the gene matches: 8. Germline V gene lookup returns CDR1 MDHEN and CDR2 SYDVKM. The CDR3 totals 15 residues. The CDR3 DNA sequence: TGTGCCAGCAGTGGCTCCGGGACTAGCGGTCATACGCAGTATTTT. Protein sequence: CASSGSGTSGHTQYF.

This clone is large. The gene calls are TRBV6-1 and TRBJ2-7; 15 nucleotides align to TRBD2. CDR3 length: 15 residues. J lost 5 bases, V lost 7 bases, and 6 bases had no gene match. The germline CDR1 and CDR2 sequences are MNHNS and SASEGT. The CDR3, as DNA: TGTGCCAGCACCCCCGGGACTAGCGGGAGGCACGAGCAGTACTTC. It codes for CASTPGTSGRHEQYF.

The chain employs TRBV15 and TRBJ2-1; 9 bases align to TRBD2. The CDR3 extends over 16 amino acids. Germline lookup yields CDR1 LNHNV and CDR2 YYDKDF (reference sequence). Unmatched junction bases numbered 11, after V lost 4 bases and J lost 7 bases. CDR3 DNA sequence: TGTGCCACCAGCATAGTTGCGGGAGGGCCTCTTAATGAGCAGTTCTTC. Amino acids: CATSIVAGGPLNEQFF.

The gene calls are TRBV6-1 and TRBJ1-5, with a weak D call TRBD1 (5 bases). The CDR3 extends over 14 amino acids. Trimming stripped 0 bases from V and 7 bases from J, with 10 bases between. CDR1 MNHNS and CDR2 SASEGT come from the germline V gene. The CDR3 DNA reads TGTGCCAGCAGTGAAGCAGGCCAGGGCCAGCCCCAGCATTTT. Translation: CASSEAGQGQPQHF.

The table lists this clone with a few counts. The rearrangement joins TRBV28 to TRBJ1-2, with a weak D call TRBD1 (5 bases). The V gene's germline CDR1 is MDHEN and CDR2 SYDVKM. The CDR3 is made up of 12 amino acids. Trimming removed 4 bases at V and 8 bases at J, with 11 bases between. CDR3 DNA sequence: TGTGCCAGCAGTTATTGGGGGGTAGGCTACACCTTC. Its translation: CASSYWGVGYTF.

The rearrangement links TRBV7-2 to TRBJ2-7, with D maybe TRBD2 (5 bases). The germline V and J ends were trimmed by 2 bases and 4 bases, with 12 bases remaining between them. Looked up from germline, CDR1 is SGHTA and CDR2 is FQGNSA. This CDR3 comprises 14 residues. The CDR3 loop reads CASSLSSSSYEQYF. The DNA for the CDR3 is TGTGCCAGCAGCTTATCCTCTAGCAGTTACGAGCAGTACTTC.

This clone is labeled as medium-sized (0.01 to 0.1%). This CDR3 is CASSYEFGLGRSSGNTIYF. The CDR3 region has the DNA TGTGCCAGCAGTTACGAGTTCGGGTTGGGGAGGTCATCTGGAAACACCATATATTTT. The chain joins TRBV6-6 to TRBJ1-3; no definite D call. Trimming removed 2 bases at V and 1 base at J, with 21 bases between. Per germline, CDR1 MNHNY and CDR2 SVGAGI (reference sequence). The CDR3 runs to 19 residues.

This clone is large within its sample. This chain connects TRBV7-8 to TRBJ1-5; D perhaps matches TRBD1 (5 bases). CDR3 length: 13 amino acids. Germline-derived CDR1 and CDR2 are SGHVS and FQNEAQ. V dropped 7 bases and J dropped 0 bases, with 7 bases sitting between them. The CDR3, as DNA: TGTGCCAGCACCGGACATAGCAATCAGCCCCAGCATTTT. It yields the protein CASTGHSNQPQHF.